These T cell receptor beta chains were read from a single sample in a study of cytomegalovirus exposure and HLA in healthy donors. Sequencing was performed with immunoSEQ multiplex PCR; in TCRdb, only in-frame clones are kept and a portion is missing. Here the sample spans 100,000 or so clones, more than 70% being singletons. The sample comprised PBMCs. Source of these receptors: a man aged 30-40 years in good health and CMV-seronegative. Each CDR3 is given with its conserved first and last residue. Clone size is shown for a subset of rows, as once, few, many or a class of expanded clone.

clone_size	v_call	j_call	cdr3_aa
NA	TRBV6-5	TRBJ2-5	CASSTGTGRETQYF
NA	TRBV5-1	TRBJ2-1	CASSPNTESGPSSYNEQFF
NA	TRBV25-1	TRBJ1-5	CASSGDSGGPQHF
NA	TRBV4-1	TRBJ1-3	CASSLVGNTIYF
NA	TRBV19	TRBJ1-5	CASSIVLHASTGRNQPQHF
NA	TRBV7-9	TRBJ2-5	CASSFHLAFQETQYF
NA	TRBV28	TRBJ2-7	CASSRGLAFPPYEQYF
once	TRBV12-5	TRBJ2-5	CASGLARETQYF
NA	TRBV6-5	TRBJ1-3	CASSYSSTGIGNTIYF
NA	TRBV4-2	TRBJ1-5	CASSHPGQNSNQPQHF
few	TRBV7-9	TRBJ1-2	CASSPTGSNYGYTF